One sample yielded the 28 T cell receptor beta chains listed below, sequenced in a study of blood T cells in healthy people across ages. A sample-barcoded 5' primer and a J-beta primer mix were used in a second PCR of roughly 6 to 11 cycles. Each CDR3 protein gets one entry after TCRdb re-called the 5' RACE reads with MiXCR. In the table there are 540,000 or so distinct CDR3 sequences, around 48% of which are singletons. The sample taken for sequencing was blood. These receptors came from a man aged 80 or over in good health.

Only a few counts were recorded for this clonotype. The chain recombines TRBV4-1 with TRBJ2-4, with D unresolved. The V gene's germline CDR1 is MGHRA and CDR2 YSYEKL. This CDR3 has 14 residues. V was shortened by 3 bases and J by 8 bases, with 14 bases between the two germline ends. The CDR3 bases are TGCGCCAGCAGCCACAGAGTAATTCAGGACATTCAGTACTTC. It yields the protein CASSHRVIQDIQYF.

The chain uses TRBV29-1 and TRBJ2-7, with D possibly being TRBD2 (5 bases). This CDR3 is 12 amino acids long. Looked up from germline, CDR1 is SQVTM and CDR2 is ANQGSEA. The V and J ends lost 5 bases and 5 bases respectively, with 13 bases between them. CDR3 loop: CSVREGPNEQYF. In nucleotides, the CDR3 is TGCAGCGTTCGAGAGGGCCCCAACGAGCAGTACTTC.

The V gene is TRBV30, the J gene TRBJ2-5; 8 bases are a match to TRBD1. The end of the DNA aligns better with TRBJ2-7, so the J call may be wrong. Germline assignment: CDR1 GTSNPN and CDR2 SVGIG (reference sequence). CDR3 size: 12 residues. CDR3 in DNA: TGTGCCTGGAGCAGGACAGGGAACGAGCAGTACTTC. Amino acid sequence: CAWSRTGNEQYF.

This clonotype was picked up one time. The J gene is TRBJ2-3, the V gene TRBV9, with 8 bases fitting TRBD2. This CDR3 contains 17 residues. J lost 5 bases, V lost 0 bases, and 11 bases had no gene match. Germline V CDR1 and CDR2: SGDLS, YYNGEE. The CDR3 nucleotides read TGTGCCAGCAGCGTAGGTAATAGCGGGATCACTAGAGATACGCAGTATTTT. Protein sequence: CASSVGNSGITRDTQYF.

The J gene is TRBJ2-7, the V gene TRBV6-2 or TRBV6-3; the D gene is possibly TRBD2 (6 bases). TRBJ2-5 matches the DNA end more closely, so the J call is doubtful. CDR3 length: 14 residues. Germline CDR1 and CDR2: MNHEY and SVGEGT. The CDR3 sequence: CASRPGDFVETQYF. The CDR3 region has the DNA TGTGCCAGCAGACCGGGGGACTTTGTTGAGACCCAGTACTTC.

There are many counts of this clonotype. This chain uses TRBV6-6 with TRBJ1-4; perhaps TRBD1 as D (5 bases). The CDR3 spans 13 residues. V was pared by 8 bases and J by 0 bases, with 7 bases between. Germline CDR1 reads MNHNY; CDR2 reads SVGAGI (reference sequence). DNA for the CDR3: TGTGCCAGCCGACAGACAACTAATGAAAAACTGTTTTTT. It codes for CASRQTTNEKLFF.

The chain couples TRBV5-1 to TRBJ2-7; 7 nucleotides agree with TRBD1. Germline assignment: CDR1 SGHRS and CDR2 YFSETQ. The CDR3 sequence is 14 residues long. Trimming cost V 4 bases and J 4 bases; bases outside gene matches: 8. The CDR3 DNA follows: TGCGCCAGCAGCCCAGAGGGGGCAGGATACGAGCAGTACTTC. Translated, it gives CASSPEGAGYEQYF.

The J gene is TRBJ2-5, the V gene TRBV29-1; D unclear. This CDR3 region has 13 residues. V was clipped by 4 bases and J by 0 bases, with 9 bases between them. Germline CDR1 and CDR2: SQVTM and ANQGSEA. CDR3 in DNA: TGCAGCGTTGCGTCTAGAAACCAAGAGACCCAGTACTTC. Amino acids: CSVASRNQETQYF.

CDR3 sequence: CASSLRGLAGVDEQFF. CDR3 bases: TGCGCCAGCAGCCTAAGGGGACTAGCGGGAGTCGATGAGCAGTTCTTC. The V gene is TRBV4-1, the J gene TRBJ2-1, with 14 bases matching TRBD2. The ends lost 4 bases at V and 8 bases at J; junction bases unmatched: 7. CDR1 is MGHRA, CDR2 YSYEKL, per germline. The CDR3 runs to 16 residues.

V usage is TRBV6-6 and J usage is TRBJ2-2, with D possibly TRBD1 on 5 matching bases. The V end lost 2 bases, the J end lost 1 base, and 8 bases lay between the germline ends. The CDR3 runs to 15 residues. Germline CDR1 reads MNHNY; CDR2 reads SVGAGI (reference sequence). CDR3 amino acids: CASSYQGENTGELFF. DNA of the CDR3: TGTGCCAGCAGTTACCAGGGCGAGAACACCGGGGAGCTGTTTTTT.

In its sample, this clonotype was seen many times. The CDR3 DNA reads as TGTGCCAGCAGCTTATCGGCCCAAGAGACCCAGTACTTC. Protein product: CASSLSAQETQYF. The gene calls are TRBV7-2 and TRBJ2-5; no firm D call. Germline values: CDR1 SGHTA, CDR2 FQGNSA. The CDR3 sequence is 13 residues long. The V and J ends lost 2 bases and 1 base respectively, with 5 bases between them.

CDR3 amino acids: CSARASAGVHNEQFF. The CDR3, as DNA: TGCAGTGCTAGAGCTTCGGCGGGAGTCCACAATGAGCAGTTCTTC. The chain links TRBV20-1 to TRBJ2-1; TRBD2 agrees at 7 bases. CDR3 length: 15 amino acids. The V gene end was trimmed by 1 base and the J gene end by 5 bases; junction bases not matched to a gene: 8. Per germline, CDR1 DFQATT and CDR2 SNEGSKA (reference sequence).

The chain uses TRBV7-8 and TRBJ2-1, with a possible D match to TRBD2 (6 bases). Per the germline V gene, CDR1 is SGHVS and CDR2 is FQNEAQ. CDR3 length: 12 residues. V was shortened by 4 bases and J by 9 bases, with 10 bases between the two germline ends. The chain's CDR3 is CASSSRTTEQFF. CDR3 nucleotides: TGTGCCAGCAGCTCCCGGACTACTGAGCAGTTCTTC.

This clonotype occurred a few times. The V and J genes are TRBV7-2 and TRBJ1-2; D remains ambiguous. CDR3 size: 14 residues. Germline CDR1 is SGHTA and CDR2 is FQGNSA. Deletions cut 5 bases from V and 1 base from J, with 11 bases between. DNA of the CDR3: TGTGCCAGCAGCGGAGTAGGACGTAACTATGGCTACACCTTC. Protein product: CASSGVGRNYGYTF.

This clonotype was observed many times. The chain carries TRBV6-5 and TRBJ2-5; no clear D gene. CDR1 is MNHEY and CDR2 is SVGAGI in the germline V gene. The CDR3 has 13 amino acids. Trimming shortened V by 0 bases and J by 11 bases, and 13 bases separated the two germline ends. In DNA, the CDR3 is TGTGCCAGCAGTTACTCGCAATTCTCGGAGCAGTACTTC. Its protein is CASSYSQFSEQYF.

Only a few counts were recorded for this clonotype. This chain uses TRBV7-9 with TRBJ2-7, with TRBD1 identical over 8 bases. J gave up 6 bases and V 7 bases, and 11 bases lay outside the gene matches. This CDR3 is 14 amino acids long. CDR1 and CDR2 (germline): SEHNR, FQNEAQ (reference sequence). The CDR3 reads CASTIIYRGSEQYF. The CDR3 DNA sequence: TGTGCCAGCACCATTATCTACAGGGGGTCCGAGCAGTACTTC.

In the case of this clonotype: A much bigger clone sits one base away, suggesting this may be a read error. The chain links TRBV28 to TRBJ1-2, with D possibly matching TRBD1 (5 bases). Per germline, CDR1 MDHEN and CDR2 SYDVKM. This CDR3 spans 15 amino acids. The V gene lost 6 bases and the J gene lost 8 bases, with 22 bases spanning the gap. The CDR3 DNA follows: TGTGCCAGCAGCCTAGCGGGACTCCGGACGTCGGGCTACACCTTC. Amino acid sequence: CASSLAGLRTSGYTF.

CDR3 region: CASSTGTSNEQFF. CDR3 in DNA: TGTGCCAGCAGTACCGGGACCTCAAATGAGCAGTTCTTC. The V and J genes are TRBV2 and TRBJ2-1; D is perhaps TRBD1 or TRBD2 (5 bases each). CDR3 length: 13 residues. The germline V gene encodes CDR1 SNHLY and CDR2 FYNNEI. Trimming left V 5 bases short and J 7 bases short, with 12 bases between.

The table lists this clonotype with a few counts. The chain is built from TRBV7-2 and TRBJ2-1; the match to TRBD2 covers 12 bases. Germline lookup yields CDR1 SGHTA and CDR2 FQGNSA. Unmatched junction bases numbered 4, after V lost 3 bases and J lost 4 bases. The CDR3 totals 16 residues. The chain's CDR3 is CASSLELAGGYNEQFF. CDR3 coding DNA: TGTGCCAGCAGCTTGGAACTAGCGGGGGGTTACAATGAGCAGTTCTTC.

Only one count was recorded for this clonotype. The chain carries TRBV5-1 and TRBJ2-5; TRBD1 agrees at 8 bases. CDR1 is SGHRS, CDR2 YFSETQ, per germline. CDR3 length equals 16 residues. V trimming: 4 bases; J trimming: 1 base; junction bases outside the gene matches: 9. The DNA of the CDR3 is TGCGCCAGCAGCAAAAGGGCAGGGGGCGGCCAAGAGACCCAGTACTTC. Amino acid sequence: CASSKRAGGGQETQYF.

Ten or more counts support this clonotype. The DNA of the CDR3 is TGTGCCAGCAGACAGACCCAAGAGACCCAGTACTTC. Translation: CASRQTQETQYF. The chain couples TRBV6-5 to TRBJ2-5; D remains unclear. The CDR3 is 12 residues long. Germline V lookup: CDR1 MNHEY, CDR2 SVGAGI. Trimming pared 6 bases from V and 1 base from J, leaving 6 bases between.

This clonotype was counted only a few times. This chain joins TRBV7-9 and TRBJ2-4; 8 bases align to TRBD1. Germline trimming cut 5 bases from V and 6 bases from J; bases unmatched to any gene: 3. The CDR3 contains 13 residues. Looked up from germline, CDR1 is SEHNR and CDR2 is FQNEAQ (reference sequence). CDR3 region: CASSPQGANIQYF. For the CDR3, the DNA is TGTGCCAGCAGCCCGCAGGGGGCAAACATTCAGTACTTC.

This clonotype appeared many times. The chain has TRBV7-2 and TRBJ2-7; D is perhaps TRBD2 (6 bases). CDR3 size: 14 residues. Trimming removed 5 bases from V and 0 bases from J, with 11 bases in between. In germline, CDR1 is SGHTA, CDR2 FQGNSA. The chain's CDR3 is CASSRDGSSYEQYF. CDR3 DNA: TGTGCCAGCAGCCGGGACGGGAGCTCCTACGAGCAGTACTTC.

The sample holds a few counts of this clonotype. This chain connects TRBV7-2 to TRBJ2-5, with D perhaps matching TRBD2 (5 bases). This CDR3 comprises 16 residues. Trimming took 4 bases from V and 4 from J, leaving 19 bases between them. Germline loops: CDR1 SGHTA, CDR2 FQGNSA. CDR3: CASSSPGLRTLETQYF. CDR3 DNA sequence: TGTGCCAGCAGCTCTCCAGGACTGAGAACTCTAGAGACCCAGTACTTC.

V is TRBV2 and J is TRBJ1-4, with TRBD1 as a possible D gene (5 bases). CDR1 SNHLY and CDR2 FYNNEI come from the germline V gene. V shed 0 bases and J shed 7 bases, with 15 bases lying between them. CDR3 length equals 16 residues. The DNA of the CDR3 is TGTGCCAGCAGTGAAGCGACGGGGGTACTGAGTGAAAAACTGTTTTTT. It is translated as CASSEATGVLSEKLFF.

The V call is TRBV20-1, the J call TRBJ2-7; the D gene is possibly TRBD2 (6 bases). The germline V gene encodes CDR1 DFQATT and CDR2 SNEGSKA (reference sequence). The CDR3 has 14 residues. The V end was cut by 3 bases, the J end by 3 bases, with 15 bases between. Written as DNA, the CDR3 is TGCAGTGCTAGGGGACTGGCAGGAGACTACGAGCAGTACTTC. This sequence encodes CSARGLAGDYEQYF.

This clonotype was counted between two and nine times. CDR3 bases: TGTGCCAGCAGCCAAGAAAGCCGGACTAGCGGGAGAAGGGAGACCCAGTACTTC. The encoded protein is CASSQESRTSGRRETQYF. The chain recombines TRBV4-2 with TRBJ2-5, with TRBD2 identical over 13 bases. The CDR3 is 18 residues long. Trimming at V came to 0 bases and at J to 5 bases, leaving 9 bases not matched to a gene. Germline assignment: CDR1 LGHNA and CDR2 YNFKEQ.

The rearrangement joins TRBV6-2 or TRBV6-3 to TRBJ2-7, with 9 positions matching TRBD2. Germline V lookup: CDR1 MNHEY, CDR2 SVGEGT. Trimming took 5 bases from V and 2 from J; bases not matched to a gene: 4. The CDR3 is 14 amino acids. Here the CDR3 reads CASSSSGGTYEQYF. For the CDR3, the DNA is TGTGCCAGCAGTAGTAGCGGGGGTACCTACGAGCAGTACTTC.